The 2 T cell receptor beta chains listed next were all sequenced from one sample in a study of shared clonotypes between healthy human individuals. The method was immunoSEQ multiplex PCR; TCRdb's version includes in-frame clones alone and lacks a portion of them. The sample has about 1.9 million clones, around 93% seen once. Naive CD8 cells lacked CD45RO, underwent positive selection for CCR7 and left out terminally differentiated effector memory CD45RA+ cells. Specimen: naive CD8+ T cells from PBMCs. The receptor set was obtained from a man younger than 35 in good health. Some clones in this sample may be carry-over from other donors' samples.

The sample holds one count of this clone. This chain links TRBV7-8 with TRBJ1-2; 9 nucleotides align to TRBD1. The CDR3 has 15 amino acids. The V and J ends lost 5 bases and 5 bases, in that order; junction bases with no gene match: 9. Germline CDR1 is SGHVS and CDR2 is FQNEAQ. The CDR3 protein is CASSKGTGWEYGYTF. CDR3 coding DNA: TGTGCCAGCAGCAAAGGGACAGGGTGGGAGTATGGCTACACCTTC.

The chain is built from TRBV4-1 and TRBJ2-3; unclear D gene. With 5 bases removed from V and 2 bases from J, the gap between germline ends came to 11 bases. CDR3 length: 14 amino acids. Germline V lookup: CDR1 MGHRA, CDR2 YSYEKL. CDR3 loop: CASSDRIFTDTQYF. CDR3 coding DNA: TGCGCCAGCAGCGACCGTATTTTCACAGATACGCAGTATTTT.